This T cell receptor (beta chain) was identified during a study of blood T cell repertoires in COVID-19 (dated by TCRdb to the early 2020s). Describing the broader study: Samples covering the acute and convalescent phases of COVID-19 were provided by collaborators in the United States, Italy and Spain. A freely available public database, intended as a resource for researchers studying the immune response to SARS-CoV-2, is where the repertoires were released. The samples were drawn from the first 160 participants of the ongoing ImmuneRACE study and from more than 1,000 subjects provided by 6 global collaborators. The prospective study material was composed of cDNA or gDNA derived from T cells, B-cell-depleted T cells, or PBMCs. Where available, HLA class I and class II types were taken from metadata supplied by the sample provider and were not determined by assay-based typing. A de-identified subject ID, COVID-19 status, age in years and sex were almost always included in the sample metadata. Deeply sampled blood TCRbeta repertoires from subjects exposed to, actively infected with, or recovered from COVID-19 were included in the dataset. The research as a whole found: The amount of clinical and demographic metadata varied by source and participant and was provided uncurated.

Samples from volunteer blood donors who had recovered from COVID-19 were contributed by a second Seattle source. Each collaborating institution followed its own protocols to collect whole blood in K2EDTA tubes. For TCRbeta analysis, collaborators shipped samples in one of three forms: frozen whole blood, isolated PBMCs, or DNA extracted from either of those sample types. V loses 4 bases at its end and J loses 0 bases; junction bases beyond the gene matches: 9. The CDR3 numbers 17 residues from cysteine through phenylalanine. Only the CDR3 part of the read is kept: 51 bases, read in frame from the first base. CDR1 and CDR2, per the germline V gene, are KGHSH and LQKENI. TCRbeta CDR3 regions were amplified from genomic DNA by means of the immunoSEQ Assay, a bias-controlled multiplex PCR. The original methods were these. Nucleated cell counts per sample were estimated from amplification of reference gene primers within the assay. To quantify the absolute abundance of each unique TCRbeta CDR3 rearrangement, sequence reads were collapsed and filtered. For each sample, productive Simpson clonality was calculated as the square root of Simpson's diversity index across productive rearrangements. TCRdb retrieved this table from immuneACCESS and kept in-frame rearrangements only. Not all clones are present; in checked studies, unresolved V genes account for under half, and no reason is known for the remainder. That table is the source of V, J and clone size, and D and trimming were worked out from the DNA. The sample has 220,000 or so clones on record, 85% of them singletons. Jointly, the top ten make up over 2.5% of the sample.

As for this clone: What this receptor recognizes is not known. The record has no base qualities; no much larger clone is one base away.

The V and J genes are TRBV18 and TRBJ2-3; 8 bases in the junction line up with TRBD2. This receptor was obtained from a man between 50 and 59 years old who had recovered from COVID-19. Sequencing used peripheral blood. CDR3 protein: CASSRLAGRTSTDTQYF. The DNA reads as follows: TGTGCCAGCTCACGGCTAGCGGGTAGAACTAGCACAGATACGCAGTATTTT.